This entry lists 6 T cell receptor beta chains sequenced from one sample in a study of blood T cell repertoires in COVID-19. Measured with immunoSEQ multiplex PCR; TCRdb has only the in-frame clones, and not every one. The sample lists about 150,000 clones; 90% were seen once. Sequencing was performed on peripheral blood. Every receptor here comes from a man in his fifties with acute or convalescent COVID-19.

V usage is TRBV3-1 (or the pseudogene TRBV3-2) and J usage is TRBJ1-2, with D possibly being TRBD1 (5 bases). The CDR3 totals 13 residues. CDR1 is LGHDT and CDR2 is YNNKEL in the germline V gene (reference sequence). The ends were cut back, 8 bases at V and 6 bases at J, with 16 bases in the middle. DNA for the CDR3: TGTGCCAGCGCCGGGGGAGGGAATGATGGCTACACCTTC. Protein product: CASAGGGNDGYTF.

This clone was observed a few times. The CDR3 DNA sequence: TGTGCCACCAGTGATCCCCGGGGGAATGAAAAACTGTTTTTT. Translating gives CATSDPRGNEKLFF. This chain connects TRBV24-1 to TRBJ1-4, with a tentative D call TRBD1 (5 bases). The CDR3 length is 14 residues. V lost 3 bases and J 5 bases, leaving 9 bases between the germline ends. Per germline, CDR1 KGHDR and CDR2 SFDVKD.

The chain combines TRBV2 with TRBJ2-2; D is uncertain. Germline V gene lookup returns CDR1 SNHLY and CDR2 FYNNEI. The CDR3 extends over 16 amino acids. Trimming took off 3 bases at V and 1 base at J, with 12 bases between the two ends. For the CDR3, the DNA is TGTGCCAGCAGTGAGTCCAGGCCCGAGAACACCGGGGAGCTGTTTTTT. Its protein is CASSESRPENTGELFF.

This chain uses TRBV29-1 with TRBJ1-1, with D maybe TRBD1 (5 bases). Trimming took 1 base from V and 1 from J, leaving 10 bases between them. CDR1 SQVTM and CDR2 ANQGSEA come from the germline V gene. The CDR3 has 14 amino acids. The CDR3 protein is CSVEGRQRNTEAFF. The CDR3 DNA reads as TGCAGCGTTGAAGGTAGACAGCGGAACACTGAAGCTTTCTTT.

The chain is built from TRBV19 and TRBJ1-3; possibly TRBD1 for D (6 bases). Germline CDR1 is LNHDA and CDR2 is SQIVND (reference sequence). This CDR3 region has 15 residues. The ends were cut back, 6 bases at V and 0 bases at J, with 12 bases in the middle. The CDR3 bases are TGTGCCAGTAGCCCTTTGGACAGCTCTGGAAACACCATATATTTT. Translated: CASSPLDSSGNTIYF.

This rearrangement joins TRBV6-5 to TRBJ1-1; 9 bases are shared with TRBD1. Trimming at V came to 8 bases and at J to 4 bases, leaving 5 bases not matched to a gene. The germline V gene has CDR1 MNHEY and CDR2 SVGAGI. The CDR3 totals 13 residues. The CDR3 reads CASAGQGSTEAFF. CDR3 coding DNA: TGTGCCAGCGCGGGACAGGGAAGCACTGAAGCTTTCTTT.